A selection of T cell receptor beta chains follows, all from one sample in a study of blood T cell repertoires in COVID-19. Method: immunoSEQ multiplex PCR; TCRdb's copy keeps in-frame clones and lacks some. The data hold some 250,000 clones, with over 70% observed a single time. Material: peripheral blood. The receptor set was obtained from a man older than 75 with acute or convalescent COVID-19. Each CDR3 is given with its conserved first and last residue. A D gene is named only where the DNA matches it firmly. Part of the rows lack a size; the others show once, few, many or a class for expanded clones.

V: TRBV7-9
size: -
J: TRBJ2-7
D: TRBD2
CDR3: CASSRGTSSHEQYF
DNA: TGTGCCAGCAGCCGCGGGACTAGCTCCCACGAGCAGTACTTC

V: TRBV19
size: -
J: TRBJ2-3
D: TRBD2
CDR3: CASSVPGLAGRGDTQYF
DNA: TGTGCCAGTAGTGTACCGGGACTAGCGGGACGTGGAGATACGCAGTATTTT

V: TRBV5-1
size: few
J: TRBJ2-1
D: TRBD1
CDR3: CASSWETGQGAYNEQFF
DNA: TGCGCCAGCAGCTGGGAAACGGGACAGGGGGCCTACAATGAGCAGTTCTTC

V: TRBV7-8
size: -
J: TRBJ1-2
D: -
CDR3: CASSYLDKSSAGYTF
DNA: TGTGCCAGCAGCTACTTGGACAAGTCCTCGGCTGGCTACACCTTC

V: TRBV28
size: once
J: TRBJ1-5
D: -
CDR3: CASSTPGGNQPQHF
DNA: TGTGCCAGCAGTACCCCGGGGGGCAATCAGCCCCAGCATTTT

V: TRBV30
size: -
J: TRBJ2-3
D: -
CDR3: CASTTSLYTDTQYF
DNA: TGTGCCTCCACCACTAGCTTATACACAGATACGCAGTATTTT

V: TRBV5-4
size: -
J: TRBJ1-2
D: -
CDR3: CASSSASGLVNYGYTF
DNA: TGTGCCAGCAGCTCGGCGTCCGGACTGGTTAACTATGGCTACACCTTC

V: TRBV4-1
size: -
J: TRBJ2-3
D: -
CDR3: CASSQDMASLDTQYF
DNA: TGCGCCAGCAGCCAAGATATGGCTAGCCTAGATACGCAGTATTTT

V: TRBV5-1
size: -
J: TRBJ1-3
D: TRBD1
CDR3: CASSLWGQRSSGNTIYF
DNA: TGCGCCAGCAGCTTGTGGGGACAGAGGAGCTCTGGAAACACCATATATTTT

V: TRBV3-1/TRBV3-2
size: few
J: TRBJ2-5
D: TRBD1
CDR3: CASRATGNQETQYF
DNA: TGTGCCAGCAGGGCGACAGGGAACCAAGAGACCCAGTACTTC

V: TRBV21-1
size: -
J: TRBJ1-5
D: -
CDR3: CASSKEWGGIGNQPQHF
DNA: TGTGCCAGCAGCAAAGAATGGGGAGGAATTGGCAATCAGCCCCAGCATTTT

V: TRBV5-6
size: -
J: TRBJ1-2
D: -
CDR3: CASSSTGYGYTF
DNA: TGTGCCAGCAGCTCCACAGGGTATGGCTACACCTTC

V: TRBV28
size: few
J: TRBJ1-2
D: -
CDR3: CASRTDRRYGYTF
DNA: TGTGCCAGCAGAACCGACAGGCGGTATGGCTACACCTTC

V: TRBV19
size: -
J: TRBJ2-5
D: -
CDR3: CASSENAGPRETQYF
DNA: TGTGCCAGTAGCGAGAACGCAGGTCCCCGGGAGACCCAGTACTTC

V: TRBV18
size: -
J: TRBJ1-5
D: -
CDR3: CASSPMGADQPQHF
DNA: TGTGCCAGCTCACCGATGGGGGCTGATCAGCCCCAGCATTTT

V: TRBV2
size: -
J: TRBJ2-3
D: -
CDR3: CASSSGTPHGNTQYF
DNA: TGTGCCAGCAGTTCCGGGACTCCTCACGGTAATACGCAGTATTTT

V: TRBV6-1
size: -
J: TRBJ2-1
D: TRBD2
CDR3: CASSDALSGTYNEQFF
DNA: TGTGCCAGCAGTGATGCCCTTAGCGGGACGTACAATGAGCAGTTCTTC

V: TRBV19
size: -
J: TRBJ2-4
D: TRBD1
CDR3: CASSIPSPTGGKNIQYF
DNA: TGTGCCAGTAGTATCCCCTCTCCGACAGGGGGCAAAAACATTCAGTACTTC

V: TRBV28
size: few
J: TRBJ2-5
D: -
CDR3: CASSLSNPGLFDF
DNA: TGTGCCAGCAGTTTAAGCAACCCGGGACTTTTCGACTTC

V: TRBV18
size: -
J: TRBJ2-3
D: -
CDR3: CASSPLGRAGDTQYF
DNA: TGTGCCAGCTCACCACTGGGCAGGGCCGGAGATACGCAGTATTTT

V: TRBV5-1
size: -
J: TRBJ2-7
D: TRBD2
CDR3: CASSRQGTSGGGYEQYF
DNA: TGCGCCAGCAGCCGCCAGGGGACTAGCGGGGGGGGCTACGAGCAGTACTTC

V: TRBV5-4
size: -
J: TRBJ2-7
D: -
CDR3: CASSPRSGESYEQYF
DNA: TGTGCCAGCAGCCCCCGTTCGGGGGAATCCTACGAGCAGTACTTC

V: TRBV28
size: -
J: TRBJ1-3
D: -
CDR3: CASTLRSGWVNTIYF
DNA: TGTGCCAGCACCCTAAGGTCGGGGTGGGTCAACACCATATATTTT

V: TRBV14
size: once
J: TRBJ2-7
D: TRBD1
CDR3: CASSQVETGFYEQYF
DNA: TGTGCCAGCAGCCAAGTTGAGACAGGGTTCTACGAGCAGTACTTC

V: TRBV11-2
size: -
J: TRBJ2-5
D: TRBD1
CDR3: CASSPRDSRETQYF
DNA: TGTGCCAGCAGCCCTCGGGACAGTAGGGAGACCCAGTACTTC

V: TRBV7-7
size: -
J: TRBJ2-2
D: TRBD1
CDR3: CASSLGGGGTGELFF
DNA: TGTGCCAGCAGCTTAGGAGGGGGCGGTACCGGGGAGCTGTTTTTT

V: TRBV5-6
size: -
J: TRBJ2-3
D: -
CDR3: CASSSQPTDTQYF
DNA: TGTGCCAGCAGCTCACAGCCCACAGATACGCAGTATTTT

V: TRBV7-2
size: once
J: TRBJ2-2
D: -
CDR3: CASSPPGLLGTGELFF
DNA: TGTGCCAGCAGCCCCCCGGGTCTTCTGGGCACCGGGGAGCTGTTTTTT

V: TRBV5-1
size: -
J: TRBJ2-1
D: -
CDR3: CASTGGGGSSYNEQFF
DNA: TGCGCCAGCACGGGGGGAGGGGGTAGCTCCTACAATGAGCAGTTCTTC

V: TRBV28
size: -
J: TRBJ2-7
D: -
CDR3: CASKGSSGTPSYEQYF
DNA: TGTGCCAGCAAAGGGAGCTCCGGGACACCCTCCTACGAGCAGTACTTC

V: TRBV29-1
size: once
J: TRBJ1-3
D: -
CDR3: CSVVQDRSGNTIYF
DNA: TGCAGCGTTGTACAGGACAGATCTGGAAACACCATATATTTT

V: TRBV14
size: -
J: TRBJ1-1
D: -
CDR3: CASSQATAGATEAFF
DNA: TGTGCCAGCAGCCAAGCGACAGCGGGGGCAACTGAAGCTTTCTTT

V: TRBV5-4
size: -
J: TRBJ2-7
D: TRBD2
CDR3: CASMAGLTDYEQYF
DNA: TGTGCCAGCATGGCGGGACTAACGGACTACGAGCAGTACTTC

V: TRBV7-8
size: once
J: TRBJ2-3
D: -
CDR3: CASSSSTAGTTDTQYF
DNA: TGTGCCAGCAGCTCATCCACCGCGGGTACCACAGATACGCAGTATTTT

V: TRBV2
size: -
J: TRBJ2-3
D: -
CDR3: CASSLLTGLDTQYF
DNA: TGTGCCAGCAGCTTACTTACAGGCCTGGATACGCAGTATTTT

V: TRBV6-4
size: -
J: TRBJ1-1
D: -
CDR3: CASIRDTGLSTEAFF
DNA: TGTGCCAGCATCCGGGACACGGGGCTGAGCACTGAAGCTTTCTTT

V: TRBV13
size: few
J: TRBJ1-3
D: TRBD1
CDR3: CASSFRTGLASGNTIYF
DNA: TGTGCCAGCAGCTTCCGGACAGGGTTGGCCTCTGGAAACACCATATATTTT

V: TRBV5-1
size: -
J: TRBJ1-1
D: TRBD1
CDR3: CASSLEGAWTEAFF
DNA: TGCGCCAGCAGCTTGGAGGGGGCCTGGACTGAAGCTTTCTTT

V: TRBV2
size: -
J: TRBJ1-1
D: -
CDR3: CASSASGLNTEAFF
DNA: TGTGCCAGCTCGGCCTCAGGGTTGAACACTGAAGCTTTCTTT

V: TRBV29-1
size: -
J: TRBJ1-1
D: TRBD1
CDR3: CSVTDRGTEAFF
DNA: TGCAGCGTTACGGACAGGGGCACTGAAGCTTTCTTT

V: TRBV7-2
size: -
J: TRBJ1-1
D: -
CDR3: CASSLGRGGNTEAFF
DNA: TGTGCCAGCAGCTTAGGGCGGGGAGGTAATACTGAAGCTTTCTTT

V: TRBV19
size: -
J: TRBJ2-2
D: TRBD2
CDR3: CASSIAAGAGELFF
DNA: TGTGCCAGTAGTATAGCGGCGGGAGCCGGGGAGCTGTTTTTT

V: TRBV11-2
size: -
J: TRBJ2-3
D: -
CDR3: CASSMRSSADTQYF
DNA: TGTGCCAGCAGCATGAGATCTAGCGCAGATACGCAGTATTTT

V: TRBV6-2/TRBV6-3
size: -
J: TRBJ1-6
D: -
CDR3: CASSSLNSPLHF
DNA: TGTGCCAGCAGTTCCCTCAATTCACCCCTCCACTTT

V: TRBV28
size: -
J: TRBJ2-5
D: -
CDR3: CASSPLPGGGSQETQYF
DNA: TGTGCCAGCAGCCCTCTCCCGGGTGGTGGTAGCCAAGAGACCCAGTACTTC

V: TRBV19
size: -
J: TRBJ2-1
D: -
CDR3: CASKTGGDSYNEQFF
DNA: TGTGCCAGTAAAACCGGGGGAGACTCCTACAATGAGCAGTTCTTC

V: TRBV28
size: -
J: TRBJ2-1
D: TRBD1
CDR3: CASSPTGAYNEQFF
DNA: TGTGCCAGCAGTCCCACAGGGGCCTACAATGAGCAGTTCTTC

V: TRBV7-3
size: -
J: TRBJ2-3
D: -
CDR3: CASSFTGPTDTQYF
DNA: TGTGCCAGCAGCTTCACAGGGCCCACAGATACGCAGTATTTT

V: TRBV27
size: -
J: TRBJ2-7
D: -
CDR3: CASSSYRDSYEQYF
DNA: TGTGCCAGCAGTTCATACAGGGACTCCTACGAGCAGTACTTC

V: TRBV18
size: -
J: TRBJ2-7
D: TRBD2
CDR3: CASSRGGEQYF
DNA: TGTGCCAGCTCACGGGGGGGTGAGCAGTACTTC

V: TRBV12-3/TRBV12-4
size: -
J: TRBJ1-5
D: -
CDR3: CASATVNNQPQHF
DNA: TGTGCCAGCGCTACGGTGAACAATCAGCCCCAGCATTTT

V: TRBV19
size: once
J: TRBJ1-1
D: TRBD1
CDR3: CASFVAGTGNSEAFF
DNA: TGTGCCAGTTTCGTCGCCGGGACAGGGAATTCTGAAGCTTTCTTT

V: TRBV6-4
size: few
J: TRBJ2-2
D: TRBD1
CDR3: CASSESFGTGNTGELFF
DNA: TGTGCCAGCAGTGAATCGTTTGGGACAGGGAACACCGGGGAGCTGTTTTTT

V: TRBV7-7
size: -
J: TRBJ2-2
D: -
CDR3: CASSQGQNTGELFF
DNA: TGTGCCAGCAGCCAGGGACAAAACACCGGGGAGCTGTTTTTT

V: TRBV28
size: -
J: TRBJ2-7
D: TRBD2
CDR3: CASSGSGATKRKYF
DNA: TGTGCCAGCAGTGGTAGCGGGGCCACGAAAAGGAAGTACTTC

V: TRBV29-1
size: -
J: TRBJ2-1
D: TRBD2
CDR3: CSGSGTVNEQFF
DNA: TGCAGCGGAAGCGGGACGGTGAATGAGCAGTTCTTC

V: TRBV18
size: -
J: TRBJ2-5
D: -
CDR3: CASSPRLQETQYF
DNA: TGTGCCAGCTCACCACGGCTTCAAGAGACCCAGTACTTC

V: TRBV3-1/TRBV3-2
size: once
J: TRBJ2-4
D: -
CDR3: CASSQEAGVRNIQYF
DNA: TGTGCCAGCAGCCAAGAAGCGGGTGTGCGGAACATTCAGTACTTC

V: TRBV3-1/TRBV3-2
size: few
J: TRBJ1-4
D: TRBD1
CDR3: CASSLGQGGEKLFF
DNA: TGTGCCAGCAGCCTGGGACAGGGTGGAGAAAAACTGTTTTTT